The clone carrying this T cell receptor (beta chain) has just a few counts. In the original workflow: The authors estimated nucleated cell counts from reference gene primer amplification. Here immunoSEQ multiplex PCR was the method, and the copy in TCRdb shows in-frame clones only, minus some. V and J calls and clone size are those listed in that table; D and trimming were worked out from the DNA. Here the sample spans over 200,000 clones, approximately 84% being singletons. This CDR3 region has 14 residues. The V end was cut by 0 bases, the J end by 8 bases, with 14 bases between. The germline CDR1 and CDR2 sequences are SGDLS and YYNGEE. The data are from a study of blood T cell repertoires in COVID-19. Overall study: COVID-19 samples collected from the United States, Italy and Spain covered acute and convalescent phases.

This chain connects TRBV9 to TRBJ1-2; weak D call: TRBD1 (6 bases). The sequenced material came from peripheral blood. The clonotype originates from a middle-aged man with active or convalescent COVID-19. CDR3 protein: CASSVARGTKGYTF. DNA for the CDR3: TGTGCCAGCAGCGTAGCTAGGGGGACAAAGGGCTACACCTTC. The variable domain in full, with the rest retrieved from reference TRBV9 and TRBJ1-2, is DSGVTQTPKHLITATGQRVTLRCSPRSGDLSVYWYQQSLDQGLQFLIQYYNGEERAKGNILERFSAQQFPDLHSELNLSSLELGDSALYFCASSVARGTKGYTFGSGTRLTVV.